Given below is one TCR beta chain in context. No antigen is known for it. No much larger clone exists at a distance of one base, and base qualities are not known. These data are taken from a study of shared clonotypes between healthy human individuals (dated by TCRdb to the early 2020s). In terms of the full investigation: The cohort comprised two women and a few men aged 18 to 49 years. To estimate repertoire size and how much clonotype sharing occurs between individuals, the study deeply sequenced the blood TCR repertoires of five healthy adults. Different laboratories and diverse techniques were used to prepare libraries and sequence TCR repertoires, to increase sequencing depth and limit assay-specific biases. Each donor's leukapheresis produced roughly between roughly 0.9 and 8.9 billion PBMCs.

Results and caveats for the whole study, not just this receptor: Pairwise subsampling indicated that sequencing depth was expected to affect the degree of clonotype sharing among donors. Because the study included only a small number of donors, the genetic and exposure-history diversity represented was limited. Sampling was restricted to blood, and TCR repertoires in tissue are likely to differ from TCR repertoires in blood.

Using the deep immunoSEQ assay, TCR CDR3 regions were amplified from genomic DNA by multiplex PCR. Extracted genomic DNA from each cell subset was distributed evenly across all wells of several immunoSEQ 96-well plates, and each plate was treated as a replicate. For unsorted PBMC, around 300 ng genomic DNA, equal to tens of thousands of T cell genomes, was loaded into each replicate PCR. Genomic DNA from unsorted PBMC was sequenced over ten immunoSEQ deep assay plates. Purified libraries were quantified with a Qubit 3.0 fluorometer, sized on a Bioanalyzer 2100, and re-quantified with the KAPA Library Quantification kit. A separate single-read 150-cycle Illumina NextSeq 550 flow cell was used to sequence each immunoSEQ 96-well plate. The authors processed their data as follows. Because only junctional sequences without quality scores were contained in the immunoSEQ output, filtering matching that applied to full-length reads could not be performed. To assign V/J genes and CDR3, sequences were annotated using PyIR, a Python wrapper for IgBLAST v1.9, with IMGT germline references. Reads with weak V/J assignments (E-value above 1e-6), missing CDR3, stop codons, out-of-frame junctions, or ambiguous translated residues were removed. A V3J clonotype was defined by an identical inferred V gene, J gene, and CDR3 amino acid sequence. Percentage overlap between repertoires was calculated by dividing the number of shared unique clonotypes by the size of the smaller repertoire. Repertoire richness was assessed with RTK rarefaction, the Chao1 estimator, and Recon v2.1 estimates of unobserved clonotypes. The clones in this table, taken by TCRdb from immuneACCESS, are in-frame only. Not every clone is retained; where verified, under half of the shortfall comes from an unresolved V gene, and the cause of the rest is unknown. The V and J calls and the clone size are those of that table, but D and trimming were determined from the DNA. Recorded for this sample are more than 450,000 clones; 60% to 85% of them occurred a single time. The ten largest make up roughly 13% of the sample.

Healthy HIV-negative adults with no recently reported acute infections or vaccinations were included as donors. All donors were Caucasian adults living in Nashville, Tennessee, USA. For unsorted samples, some 90 million PBMCs were counted, and genomic DNA was extracted using the QIAamp DNA Blood Mini kit. Blood was obtained by leukapheresis, after which PBMCs were separated by Ficoll-Histopaque density gradient centrifugation and cryopreserved in liquid nitrogen vapor phase. The specimen sequenced was PBMCs. The TCR sequence derives from a woman aged 40 to 49 in good health. Some clones in this sample may be carry-over from other donors' samples.

Here the CDR3 is given as CASSSIETQYF. The sequenced DNA is TGTGCCAGCAGCTCAATTGAGACCCAGTACTTC. The chain was built from TRBV7-2 and TRBJ2-5, with the D segment identity uncertain. CDR1 SGHTA and CDR2 FQGNSA are derived from the germline V gene. The CDR3 covers 11 residues, taking in both the cysteine and the phenylalanine. The DNA shown is the 33-base CDR3, in frame from base 1. V was cut back by 4 bases and J by 5 bases, leaving a gap of 5 bases between them.